The sequence of this TCR beta chain was determined in a study of shared clonotypes between healthy human individuals (TCRdb year 2020). For the study in its entirety: The cohort included three men and two women between 18 and 49 years of age. For each donor, three plates each were used for CD4 naive and CD4 memory, two plates were used for CD8 naive, and one plate was used for CD8 memory. To estimate repertoire size and how much clonotype sharing occurs between individuals, the study deeply sequenced the blood TCR repertoires of five healthy adults. To increase sequencing depth and limit assay-specific biases, TCR repertoire library preparation and sequencing were carried out by different laboratories using diverse techniques. Each donor's leukapheresis produced roughly between roughly 0.85 and 10 billion PBMCs.

General conclusions and limits of the study: Larger estimated clonotype richness was generally found for naive subsets than for memory subsets. Rarefaction of sorted-subset datasets indicated incomplete sequencing despite the large sequencing depth. When several donors were compared, the shared fraction of clonotypes was 5% to 6.5% for naive CD4, approximately 3.3% for naive CD8, more than 2% for memory CD4, and 0.35% to 0.5% for memory CD8. Pairwise subsampling indicated that sequencing depth was expected to affect the degree of clonotype sharing among donors. Compared with non-shared clonotypes, clonotypes shared by all four sorted-subset donors had higher generation probabilities. The genetic and exposure-history diversity represented was limited by the small number of donors. Sampling was restricted to blood, and TCR repertoires in tissues likely differ from the TCR repertoires found in blood.

Deletion took 2 bases off V and 6 bases off J, with a span of 16 bases between the germline ends. The CDR3 runs 15 amino acids, cysteine and phenylalanine included. Only the CDR3 portion is preserved as DNA: 45 bases, with reading frame beginning at the first base. Per the germline V gene (reference sequence), LNHDA is the CDR1 and SQIVND is the CDR2. TCR CDR3 regions were amplified from genomic DNA by multiplex PCR using the deep immunoSEQ assay. Extracted genomic DNA from each cell subset was distributed evenly across all wells of several immunoSEQ 96-well plates, and each plate was treated as a replicate. For sorted subsets, each replicate PCR was loaded with approximately 200 ng genomic DNA, equivalent to some 31,000 T cell genomes. The purified libraries were quantified using a Qubit 3.0 fluorometer, sized with a Bioanalyzer 2100, and then quantified again using the KAPA Library Quantification kit. Every immunoSEQ 96-well plate was sequenced on a dedicated single-read 150-cycle Illumina NextSeq 550 flow cell. Per the original workflow: The immunoSEQ output contained only junctional sequences without quality scores, so filtering could not match that applied to full-length reads. Sequences were annotated with PyIR, a Python wrapper for IgBLAST v1.9, using IMGT germline references to assign V/J genes and CDR3. Reads with weak V/J assignments (E-value above 1e-6), missing CDR3, stop codons, out-of-frame junctions, or ambiguous translated residues were removed. V3J clonotypes were defined as sequences sharing an identical inferred V gene, J gene, and CDR3 amino acid sequence. To compute the percentage overlap between repertoires, the number of shared unique clonotypes was divided by the size of the smaller repertoire. Repertoire richness was assessed with RTK rarefaction, the Chao1 estimator, and Recon v2.1 estimates of unobserved clonotypes. Generation probabilities for all TCRbeta clonotypes obtained by the gDNA method from a few donors were computed using OLGA. The table comes from immuneACCESS by way of TCRdb, which keeps in-frame sequences with V and J called. Part of the clones is missing from these tables; in studies checked, under half for an unresolved V gene and the rest for unknown reasons. That table furnishes V, J and clone size, whereas the DNA furnished D and trimming. The sample yields a few million clones; approximately 93% were counted once. The ten largest clones take up 0.35% to 0.45% of the sample.

The donors were healthy, HIV-negative adults who had no recently reported acute infections or vaccinations. All donors were Caucasian adults living in Nashville, Tennessee, USA. CD4+ T cells were enriched through magnetic negative selection, after which naive cells were positively selected on CD45RA and the remaining negative fraction served as the memory subset. After blood collection by leukapheresis, PBMCs were isolated using Ficoll-Histopaque density gradient centrifugation and then cryopreserved in the vapor phase of liquid nitrogen. Analytical flow cytometry was used to check the purity and quantity of each magnetically sorted T cell population. Genomic DNA was isolated from each sorted fraction and quantified by UV absorbance on a Nanodrop 2000c. As for this clone: The antigen it recognizes is unknown. No per-base quality is available; no much larger clone lies one base away.

The origin of this receptor is a man between 18 and 29 years old in good health. Some clones in this sample may be carry-over from other donors' samples. The rearrangement combines TRBV19 with TRBJ1-1; the D gene lacks a confident call. Sequencing was performed on naive CD4+ T cells from PBMCs. The cell subset or site label on this specimen signifies: CD45RA+ positively selected. This receptor has the CDR3 CASSIRERFGAEAFF. The DNA sequence reads TGTGCCAGTAGTATACGGGAACGTTTTGGCGCTGAAGCTTTCTTT.